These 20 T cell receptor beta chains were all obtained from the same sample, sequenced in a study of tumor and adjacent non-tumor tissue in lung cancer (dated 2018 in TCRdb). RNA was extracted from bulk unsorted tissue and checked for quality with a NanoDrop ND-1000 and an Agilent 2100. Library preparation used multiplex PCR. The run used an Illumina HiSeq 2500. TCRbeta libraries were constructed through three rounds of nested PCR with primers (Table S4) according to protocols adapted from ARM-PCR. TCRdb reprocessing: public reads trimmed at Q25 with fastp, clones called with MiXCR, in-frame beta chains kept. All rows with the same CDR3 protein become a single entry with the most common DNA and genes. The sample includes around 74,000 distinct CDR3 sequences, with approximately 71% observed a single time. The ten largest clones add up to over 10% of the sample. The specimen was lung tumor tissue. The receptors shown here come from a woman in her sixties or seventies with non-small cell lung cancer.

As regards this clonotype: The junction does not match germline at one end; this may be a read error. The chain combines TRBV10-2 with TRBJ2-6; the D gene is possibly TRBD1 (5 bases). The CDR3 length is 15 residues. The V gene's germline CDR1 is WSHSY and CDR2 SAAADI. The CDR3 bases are TGCGCCAGCAGGGTAGTCCTCTCTGGGGCCAACGTCCTAGCTTTC. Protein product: CASRVVLSGANVLAF.

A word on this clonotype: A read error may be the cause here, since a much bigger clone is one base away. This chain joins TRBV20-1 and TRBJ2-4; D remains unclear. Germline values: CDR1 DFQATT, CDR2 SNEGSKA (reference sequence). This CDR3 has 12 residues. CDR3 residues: CGARGNLNIQYF. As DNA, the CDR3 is TGCGGTGCTCGTGGGAACCTAAACATTCAGTACTTC.

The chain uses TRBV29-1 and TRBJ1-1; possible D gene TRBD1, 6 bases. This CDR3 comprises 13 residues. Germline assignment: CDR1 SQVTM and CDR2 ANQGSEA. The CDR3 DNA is TGCAACGGACGGACAGAGCTGTACACTGAAGCTTTCTTT. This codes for CNGRTELYTEAFF.

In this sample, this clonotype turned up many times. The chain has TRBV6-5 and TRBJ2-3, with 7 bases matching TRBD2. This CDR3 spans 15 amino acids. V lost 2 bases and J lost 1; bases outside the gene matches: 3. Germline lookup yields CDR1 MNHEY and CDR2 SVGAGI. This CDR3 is CASSYRLAGTDTQYF. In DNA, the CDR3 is TGTGCCAGCAGTTACCGGCTAGCGGGCACAGATACGCAGTATTTT.

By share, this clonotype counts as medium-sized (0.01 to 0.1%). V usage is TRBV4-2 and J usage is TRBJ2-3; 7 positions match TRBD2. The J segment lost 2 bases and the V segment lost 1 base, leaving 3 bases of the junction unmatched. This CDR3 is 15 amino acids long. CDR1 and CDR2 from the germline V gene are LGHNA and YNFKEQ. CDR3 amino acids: CASSQGTSLTDTQYF. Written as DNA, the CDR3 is TGTGCCAGCAGCCAAGGGACTAGTCTCACAGATACGCAGTATTTT.

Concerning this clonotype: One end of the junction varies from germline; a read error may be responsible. CDR3 in DNA: TGCGCCAGCAGCCAAGACCGACCGAGCCACCAGGGAGGGACCCAGTATTTC. Translation gives CASSQDRPSHQGGTQYF. The genes are TRBV4-1 and TRBJ2-5; TRBD2 matches at 7 bases. Looked up from germline, CDR1 is MGHRA and CDR2 is YSYEKL. CDR3 size: 17 residues.

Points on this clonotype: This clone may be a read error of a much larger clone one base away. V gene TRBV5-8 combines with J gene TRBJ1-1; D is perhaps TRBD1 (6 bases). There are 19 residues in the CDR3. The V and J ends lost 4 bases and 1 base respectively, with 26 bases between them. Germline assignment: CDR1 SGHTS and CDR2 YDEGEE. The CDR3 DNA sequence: TGTGCCAGCAGCGGGATTCGTGTGGGCAGGGGAAAACAGAACACTGAAGCTTTCTTT. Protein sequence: CASSGIRVGRGKQNTEAFF.

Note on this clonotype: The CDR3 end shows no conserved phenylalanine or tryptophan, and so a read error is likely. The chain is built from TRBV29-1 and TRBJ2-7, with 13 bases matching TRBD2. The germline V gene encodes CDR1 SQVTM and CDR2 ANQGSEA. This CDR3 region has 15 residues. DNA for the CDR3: TGCAGCGTAGCCGGACTAGCGGGGGTTCCCTACGTGCAGTACCTC. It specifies CSVAGLAGVPYVQYL.

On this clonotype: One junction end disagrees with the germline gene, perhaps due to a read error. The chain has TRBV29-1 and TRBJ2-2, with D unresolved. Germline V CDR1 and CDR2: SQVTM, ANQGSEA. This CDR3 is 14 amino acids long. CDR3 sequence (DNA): TGCAGCGTTGGGACCTCGGTGGGAACCGGTGAGCTGTTATTT. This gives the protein CSVGTSVGTGELLF.

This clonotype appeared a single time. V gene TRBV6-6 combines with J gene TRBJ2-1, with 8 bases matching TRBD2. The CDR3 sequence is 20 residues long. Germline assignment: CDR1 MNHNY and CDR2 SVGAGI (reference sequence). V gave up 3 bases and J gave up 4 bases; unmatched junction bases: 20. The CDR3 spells CASSYPTRIIAGLSYNEQFF. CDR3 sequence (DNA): TGTGCCAGCAGTTATCCCACTCGTATCATAGCGGGACTCTCATACAATGAGCAGTTCTTC.

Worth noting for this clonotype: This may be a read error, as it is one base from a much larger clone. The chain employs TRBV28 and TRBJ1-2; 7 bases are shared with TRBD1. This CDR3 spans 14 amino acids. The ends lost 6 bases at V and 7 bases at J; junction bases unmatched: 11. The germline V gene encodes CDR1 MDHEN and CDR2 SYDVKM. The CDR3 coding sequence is TGTGCCAGCAGACGACAGGGATGGTCCTCTGGCTACACCTTC. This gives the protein CASRRQGWSSGYTF.

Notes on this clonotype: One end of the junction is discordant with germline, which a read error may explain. The CDR3 spells CARSLTRGRNQPQHF. CDR3 DNA sequence: TGTGCCAGAAGTTTGACAAGGGGGCGCAATCAGCCCCAGCATTTT. This chain connects TRBV12-3 or TRBV12-4 to TRBJ1-5; 7 bases fit TRBD1. The CDR3 extends over 15 amino acids.

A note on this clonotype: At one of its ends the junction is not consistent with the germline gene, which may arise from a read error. The CDR3 region is CASSTWTSGYNEQLF. For the CDR3, the DNA is TGTGCCAGCAGTACGTGGACTAGCGGTTACAATGAGCAGCTCTTC. The gene calls are TRBV12-3 or TRBV12-4 and TRBJ2-1, with 10 bases matching TRBD2. The CDR3 covers 15 residues.

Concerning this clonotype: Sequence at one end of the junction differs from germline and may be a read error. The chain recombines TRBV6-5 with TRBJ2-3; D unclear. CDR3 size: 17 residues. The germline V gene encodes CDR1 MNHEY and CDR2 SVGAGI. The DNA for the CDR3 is TGTGCCTGCAGTTACTCTGGAGAGTCTCACTACCCAGATACGCAGTATTTT. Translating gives CACSYSGESHYPDTQYF.

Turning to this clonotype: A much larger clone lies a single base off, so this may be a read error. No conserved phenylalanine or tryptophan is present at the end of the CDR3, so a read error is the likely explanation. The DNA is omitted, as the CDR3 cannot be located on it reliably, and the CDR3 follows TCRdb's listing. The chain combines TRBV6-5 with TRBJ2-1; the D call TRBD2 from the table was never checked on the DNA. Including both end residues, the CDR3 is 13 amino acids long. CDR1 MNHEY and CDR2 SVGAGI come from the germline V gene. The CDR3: CASSFDDSSGLFP.

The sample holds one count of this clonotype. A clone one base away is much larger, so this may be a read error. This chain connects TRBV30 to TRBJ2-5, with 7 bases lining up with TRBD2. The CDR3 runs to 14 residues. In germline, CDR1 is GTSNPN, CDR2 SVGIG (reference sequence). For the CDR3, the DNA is TGTGCCTGGATCGTAAAGAGGGAGGGAGAGATCCAGTACTTC. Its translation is CAWIVKREGEIQYF.

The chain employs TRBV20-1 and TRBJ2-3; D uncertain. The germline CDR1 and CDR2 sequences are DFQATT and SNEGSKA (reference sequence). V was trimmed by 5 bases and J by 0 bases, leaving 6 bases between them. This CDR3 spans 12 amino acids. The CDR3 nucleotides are TGCAGTGCTTGCTGTAGCACAGATACGCAGTATTTT. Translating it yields CSACCSTDTQYF.

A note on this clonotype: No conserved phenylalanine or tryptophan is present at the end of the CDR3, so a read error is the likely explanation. The CDR3 reads CASSHPAQGFYGYTL. DNA of the CDR3: TGTGCCAGCAGCCATCCTGCCCAAGGTTTCTATGGCTACACCTTA. This chain connects TRBV28 to TRBJ1-2, with D unresolved. The CDR3 runs to 15 residues. The V and J ends lost 6 bases and 4 bases respectively, with 18 bases between them. From germline, CDR1 is MDHEN and CDR2 SYDVKM.

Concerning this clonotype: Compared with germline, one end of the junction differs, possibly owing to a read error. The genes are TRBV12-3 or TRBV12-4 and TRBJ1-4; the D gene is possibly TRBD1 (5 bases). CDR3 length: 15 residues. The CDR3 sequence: CASSSGPGINEELFF. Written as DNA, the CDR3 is TGTGCCAGCAGTTCAGGGCCCGGTATTAATGAAGAACTGTTTTTT.

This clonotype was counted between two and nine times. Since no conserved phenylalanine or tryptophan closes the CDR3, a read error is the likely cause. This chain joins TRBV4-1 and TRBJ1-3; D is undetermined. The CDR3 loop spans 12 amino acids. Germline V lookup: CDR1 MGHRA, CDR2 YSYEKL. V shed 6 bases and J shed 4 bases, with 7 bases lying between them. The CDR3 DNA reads TGCGCCAGCAGTTTCTCCGGAAACACCATATATCTT. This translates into CASSFSGNTIYL.